This T cell receptor beta chain was sequenced for a study of beta chain features in type 1 diabetes. Study outcomes and limitations: The similarity of naive, central memory and Treg TCRB repertoires appeared greater among patients than among healthy donors.

Isolated RNA was reverse transcribed in full, so expressed TCRB transcripts were sequenced. Method: immunoSEQ multiplex PCR; TCRdb's copy keeps in-frame clones and lacks some. This sample carries approximately 160,000 clones, about 9.1% of them seen once, and the ten largest clones take approximately 2.2%. In its sample, this clone was seen once. What it binds is unknown. The single heparinised draw taken from each donor contained approximately 100 mL of blood on average. V lost 7 bases and J lost 4; bases outside the gene matches: 8. The CDR3 consists of 14 residues. Germline V gene sequence: CDR1 SGHRS, CDR2 YFSETQ.

The chain is built from TRBV5-1 and TRBJ2-5; 9 bases fit TRBD1. Sequencing was done on a sample of central memory CD4+ T cells from blood. This TCR was recovered from a woman in her late teens or twenties in good health. The CDR3 region is CASASGTGLETQYF. The DNA of the CDR3 is TGCGCCAGCGCCTCCGGGACAGGGTTAGAGACCCAGTACTTC.